This TCR beta chain derives from a study of patients and donors after allogeneic stem cell transplantation. TCRdb re-analysed the RT-PCR reads in MiXCR, keeping a single row per CDR3 protein. This repertoire shows more than 20,000 distinct CDR3 sequences, 40% to 45% found once; its top ten account for around 78%. CDR3 length: 16 residues. The germline V gene encodes CDR1 SGHRS and CDR2 YFSETQ. V was cut by 5 bases and J by 6 bases, with 21 bases left in between. The sample comprised blood, either unsorted or a sorted T cell fraction (not recorded which). The sequence derives from a human donor who was either an allogeneic HSCT recipient or a stem cell or donor lymphocyte infusion donor (not recorded which). It is not recorded whose cells these are; they may come from a transplant donor. This chain connects TRBV5-1 to TRBJ2-1; D tentatively reads TRBD1 or TRBD2 (7 bases each). DNA for the CDR3: TGCGCCAGCAGTTTAGCAGGGGGGGTCCCAATCAATGAGCAGTTCTTC. This codes for CASSLAGGVPINEQFF.